This passage covers 24 T cell receptor beta chains from one sample sequenced in a study of shared clonotypes between healthy human individuals. Only in-frame clones appear in the TCRdb table, and some are missing; sequencing was by immunoSEQ multiplex PCR. The repertoire consists of approximately 940,000 clones, with approximately 76% occurring once and the leading ten covering over 1.3%. Source material: memory CD4+ T cells sorted from blood. Sample subset: CD45RA-negative fraction. The receptors come from a man aged 18-30 years in good health.

The chain recombines TRBV25-1 with TRBJ2-1; TRBD2 agrees at 8 bases. J lost 1 base, V lost 4 bases, and 6 bases had no gene match. Germline V lookup: CDR1 MGHDK, CDR2 SYGVNS. The CDR3 sequence is 16 residues long. The CDR3 loop is CASSGFLAGSYNEQFF. CDR3 in DNA: TGTGCCAGCAGTGGATTTTTAGCGGGATCCTACAATGAGCAGTTCTTC.

The chain couples TRBV30 to TRBJ2-3, with D tentatively TRBD2 (7 bases). The CDR3 is 14 amino acids. V lost 3 bases to trimming and J lost 4 bases, with 14 bases between them. CDR1 and CDR2 (germline): GTSNPN, SVGIG (reference sequence). The CDR3 DNA reads TGTGCCTGGAGCTCAGGAGGGGGGGCAGATACGCAGTATTTT. As protein: CAWSSGGGADTQYF.

The rearrangement joins TRBV7-9 to TRBJ2-1; 14 bases are a match to TRBD2. The junction had 3 bases not matched to a gene; V was cut back by 1 base and J by 7 bases. Germline assignment: CDR1 SEHNR and CDR2 FQNEAQ (reference sequence). CDR3 length: 16 residues. Here the CDR3 DNA reads TGTGCCAGCAGCTTAGATGGGACTAGCGGGAGTAATGAGCAGTTCTTC. It is translated as CASSLDGTSGSNEQFF.

V is TRBV7-9 and J is TRBJ2-7, with TRBD2 matching 13 bases. The J segment lost 3 bases and the V segment lost 7 bases, leaving 12 bases of the junction unmatched. In germline, CDR1 is SEHNR, CDR2 FQNEAQ (reference sequence). The CDR3 spans 17 residues. The CDR3 spells CASNQLQGLAGYYEQYF. The CDR3 DNA is TGTGCCAGCAACCAACTACAGGGACTAGCGGGGTACTACGAGCAGTACTTC.

The count of this clone is one. The chain has TRBV10-3 and TRBJ1-2, with D maybe TRBD1 (6 bases). V lost 6 bases and J lost 1, with 12 bases in between. The CDR3 loop spans 14 amino acids. The germline V gene encodes CDR1 ENHRY and CDR2 SYGVKD. CDR3 sequence reads: CAISVDRNNYGYTF. The CDR3 DNA follows: TGTGCCATCAGCGTAGACAGGAATAACTATGGCTACACCTTC.

The V call is TRBV21-1, the J call TRBJ2-1. TRBV21-1 is labeled a pseudogene. The CDR3 covers 17 residues. CDR3 loop: CASSCYPDRDYYNEQFF. CDR3 bases: TGTGCCAGCAGCTGTTACCCCGACAGGGACTACTACAATGAGCAGTTCTTC.

This rearrangement joins TRBV7-8 to TRBJ1-4; D remains unclear. Per the germline V gene, CDR1 is SGHVS and CDR2 is FQNEAQ. The CDR3 consists of 13 residues. The ends were cut back, 5 bases at V and 8 bases at J, with 12 bases in the middle. The CDR3 bases are TGTGCCAGCAGCCTCTCCGAAAGGGAAAAACTGTTTTTT. Translated, it gives CASSLSEREKLFF.

J is TRBJ2-7 and V is TRBV19; 11 nucleotides match TRBD2. Losses at the gene ends were 4 bases for V and 4 bases for J; bases not matched to a gene: 6. This CDR3 has 15 residues. The germline V gene encodes CDR1 LNHDA and CDR2 SQIVND (reference sequence). CDR3 region: CASSTYGTSGYEQYF. The CDR3 bases are TGTGCCAGTAGTACCTACGGGACTAGCGGTTACGAGCAGTACTTC.

DNA of the CDR3: TGTGCCAGCAGTCCCTCGGGAGTTACTAATGAAAAACTGTTTTTT. It translates to CASSPSGVTNEKLFF. The V and J genes are TRBV28 and TRBJ1-4; D remains ambiguous. This CDR3 region has 15 residues. V lost 5 bases and J 2 bases, leaving 12 bases between the germline ends. Germline CDR1 is MDHEN and CDR2 is SYDVKM.

This clone was seen a few times. The gene calls are TRBV2 and TRBJ2-4; TRBD2 matches 11 bases. The V gene's germline CDR1 is SNHLY and CDR2 FYNNEI. With 3 bases clipped from V and 1 base from J, the junction kept 8 bases outside the gene matches. This CDR3 is built from 18 residues. CDR3 sequence reads: CASSDYLAGGWAKNIQYF. The CDR3 nucleotides read TGTGCCAGCAGTGATTACCTAGCGGGGGGATGGGCCAAAAACATTCAGTACTTC.

The chain carries TRBV7-2 and TRBJ2-3; TRBD2 aligns across 12 bases. CDR1 is SGHTA and CDR2 is FQGNSA in the germline V gene. The CDR3 runs 13 residues. Germline trimming cut 5 bases from V and 10 bases from J; bases unmatched to any gene: 4. The CDR3 reads CASSRTSGVAQYF. Written as DNA, the CDR3 is TGTGCCAGCAGCCGGACTAGCGGGGTTGCGCAGTATTTT.

This chain connects TRBV7-3 to TRBJ1-1, with TRBD1 identical over 7 bases. J gave up 4 bases and V 2 bases, and 4 bases lay outside the gene matches. This CDR3 comprises 14 residues. Germline loops: CDR1 SGHTA, CDR2 FQGTGA. CDR3 sequence: CASSLSGTATEAFF. The CDR3 DNA follows: TGTGCCAGCAGCTTATCAGGGACAGCCACTGAAGCTTTCTTT.

The rearrangement joins TRBV30 to TRBJ1-3; D unclear. Trimming left V 2 bases short and J 2 bases short, with 7 bases between. CDR1 GTSNPN and CDR2 SVGIG come from the germline V gene (reference sequence). The CDR3 is made up of 13 amino acids. The CDR3 is CAWSFSTGNTIYF. Written as DNA, the CDR3 is TGTGCCTGGAGTTTCTCTACTGGAAACACCATATATTTT.

CDR3 sequence reads: CASRRLPGGTGELFF. In DNA, the CDR3 is TGTGCAAGTCGTCGGCTCCCCGGAGGTACCGGGGAGCTGTTTTTT. The chain has TRBV12-2 and TRBJ2-2; the table assigns TRBD2, which was not confirmed against the DNA. TRBV12-2 is noted as a pseudogene. The CDR3 is 15 residues long.

The rearrangement joins TRBV5-6 to TRBJ2-1; D gene uncertain. The V gene's germline CDR1 is SGHDT and CDR2 YYEEEE. The CDR3 covers 14 residues. Trimming shortened V by 0 bases and J by 2 bases, and 6 bases separated the two germline ends. In DNA, the CDR3 is TGTGCCAGCAGCTTGGGTCTAGCCTACAATGAGCAGTTCTTC. Amino acids: CASSLGLAYNEQFF.

The chain combines TRBV2 with TRBJ2-7; 8 nucleotides match TRBD2. The junction had 7 bases not matched to a gene; V was cut back by 6 bases and J by 0 bases. The CDR3 sequence is 15 residues long. Germline loops: CDR1 SNHLY, CDR2 FYNNEI. The CDR3 spells CASSLERESSYEQYF. In DNA form, the CDR3 reads TGTGCCAGCAGCCTAGAGCGGGAGAGCTCCTACGAGCAGTACTTC.

This chain uses TRBV7-6 with TRBJ1-3; D uncertain. This CDR3 contains 12 residues. Germline-derived CDR1 and CDR2 are SGHVS and FNYEAQ. The ends were cut back, 3 bases at V and 8 bases at J, with 8 bases in the middle. The CDR3 DNA reads TGTGCCAGCAGCTTGGGTCCGGACACCATATATTTT. It encodes CASSLGPDTIYF.

This chain links TRBV27 with TRBJ1-2, with no clear D. Germline CDR1 MNHEY, CDR2 SMNVEV (reference sequence). V was cut by 4 bases and J by 5 bases, with 8 bases left in between. The length of the CDR3 is 12 residues. The CDR3 spells CASSSPGYGYTF. The CDR3, as DNA: TGTGCCAGCAGTTCCCCAGGATATGGCTACACCTTC.

This chain's CDR3 is CSVVPSGGPTDTQYF. As DNA, the CDR3 is TGCAGCGTTGTCCCTAGCGGGGGACCCACAGATACGCAGTATTTT. The chain recombines TRBV29-1 with TRBJ2-3; 10 bases agree with TRBD2. Germline assignment: CDR1 SQVTM and CDR2 ANQGSEA. The CDR3 runs to 15 residues. The junction had 6 bases not matched to a gene; V was cut back by 4 bases and J by 2 bases.

In this sample, this clone turned up once. The chain couples TRBV29-1 to TRBJ2-7, with 12 bases that match TRBD2. The CDR3 is 15 amino acids. V was pared by 5 bases and J by 4 bases, with 9 bases of the junction left unmatched. The germline gives CDR1 SQVTM, CDR2 ANQGSEA. The CDR3 reads CSVRLGTSGSYEQYF. The DNA for the CDR3 is TGCAGCGTTAGGCTGGGGACTAGCGGGTCGTACGAGCAGTACTTC.

The chain has TRBV6-6 and TRBJ2-1; D may be TRBD2 (5 bases). V gave up 4 bases and J gave up 8 bases, with 21 bases separating them. Germline CDR1 MNHNY, CDR2 SVGAGI (reference sequence). The CDR3 spans 16 residues. CDR3 region: CASSSRVLAIVDEQFF. CDR3 nucleotide sequence: TGTGCCAGCAGTTCCCGCGTCCTAGCAATAGTAGATGAGCAGTTCTTC.

The V and J genes are TRBV7-2 and TRBJ2-5; TRBD1 matches at 7 bases. CDR3 length equals 14 residues. Trimming at V came to 5 bases and at J to 2 bases, leaving 5 bases not matched to a gene. Germline V lookup: CDR1 SGHTA, CDR2 FQGNSA. The chain's CDR3 is CASSPRQGQETQYF. CDR3 coding DNA: TGTGCCAGCAGCCCTAGACAGGGACAAGAGACCCAGTACTTC.

The chain employs TRBV6-5 and TRBJ2-7; D could derive from TRBD1 or TRBD2 (5 bases each). The CDR3 spans 15 residues. Trimming pared 7 bases from V and 5 bases from J, leaving 21 bases between. Germline-derived CDR1 and CDR2 are MNHEY and SVGAGI. The CDR3 loop is CASNRDPQAVNEQYF. CDR3 nucleotides: TGTGCCAGCAATCGGGACCCCCAGGCGGTCAACGAGCAGTACTTC.

This chain joins TRBV28 and TRBJ2-1; 9 nucleotides align to TRBD1. V lost 10 bases, J lost 8 bases, and 12 bases stayed unmatched. Germline CDR1 and CDR2: MDHEN and SYDVKM. The CDR3 is 14 residues long. The CDR3 coding sequence is TGTGCCATTACAACCGGGACAGGGTTTCATGAGCAGTTCTTC. Its protein product is CAITTGTGFHEQFF. Together with reference TRBV28 and TRBJ2-1, the CDR3 gives the full variable domain: DVKVTQSSRYLVKRTGEKVFLECVQDMDHENMFWYRQDPGLGLRLIYFSYDVKMKEKGDIPEGYSVSREKKERFSLILESASTNQTSMYLCAITTGTGFHEQFFGPGTRLTVL.